This TCR beta chain was recorded in a study of shared clonotypes between healthy human individuals. Assay used: immunoSEQ multiplex PCR; TCRdb lists only in-frame clones, some missing. The data show 2,500,000 or so clones, 92% seen once. V shed 0 bases and J shed 6 bases, with 7 bases lying between them. CDR1 and CDR2 (germline): SGHDT, YYEEEE. The CDR3 has 13 residues. The sample taken for sequencing was naive CD4+ T cells from PBMCs. Subset of the sample: CD45RA+ positively selected. V is TRBV5-6 and J is TRBJ2-1; no firm D call. This receptor was taken from a man aged 18 to 29 in good health. Some clones in this sample may be carry-over from other donors' samples. In DNA form, the CDR3 reads TGTGCCAGCAGCTTGGAGAGATTCAATGAGCAGTTCTTC. Residues: CASSLERFNEQFF.